Sequencing of this T cell receptor (beta chain) was carried out in a study of T cell repertoires and Cas9 in healthy adults. At the level of the study: SpCas9-reactive CD4 and CD8 T cells were characterized for potency, cytotoxicity and lineage. Points from the study as a whole: SpCas9-reactive regulatory T cells reportedly mitigated SpCas9-reactive effector T cells in vitro.

TCRdb keeps only in-frame clones here, not all; method: immunoSEQ multiplex PCR. The sample gives about 20,000 clones, about 89% of which show up once; 1.5% to 1.9% is in the top ten. CDR1 and CDR2 from the germline V gene are SGHNT and YYREEE (reference sequence). V dropped 5 bases and J dropped 6; count of bases not matched to a gene: 9. CDR3 length: 15 amino acids. With regard to this clone: Its antigen is not known.

The sample was CD4+ effector T cells (CD127+, CD25-, CD137-, CD154-) from PBMCs; culture status not recorded. The source is a human donor in good health. V gene TRBV5-4 combines with J gene TRBJ2-2, with 8 bases lining up with TRBD1. CDR3 in amino acids: CASSSGTGNAGELFF. CDR3 nucleotides: TGTGCCAGCAGTTCCGGGACAGGCAACGCCGGGGAGCTGTTTTTT.